Listed below are T cell receptor beta chains from one sample, sequenced in a study of human T cells and chemical hapten exposure. TCRdb recomputed calls from the RACE reads with MiXCR, one row per CDR3 protein. The table has about 260,000 distinct CDR3 sequences, approximately 8.4% seen once. The sample here was whole blood, taken in connection with sensitization to the hapten diphenylcyclopropenone (DPC). The receptors come from a woman in her forties with alopecia areata. Some clones in this sample may be carry-over from other donors' samples. Each CDR3 is given with its conserved first and last residue. The D gene is left open where the match is weak. Clone size is stated in some rows and not others, as once, few, many or a class when expanded.

few	TRBV29-1	TRBD1	TRBJ1-1	CSVEDLQGARKAEAFF	TGCAGCGTTGAAGATCTCCAGGGGGCAAGAAAAGCTGAAGCTTTCTTT
NA	TRBV14	NA	TRBJ1-1	CASSQEGGRPNTEAFF	TGTGCCAGCAGCCAAGAGGGCGGCAGACCGAACACTGAAGCTTTCTTT
many	TRBV5-1	TRBD1	TRBJ1-1	CASSLRDSETEAFF	TGCGCCAGCAGCTTGCGGGACAGTGAAACTGAAGCTTTCTTT
NA	TRBV6-2/TRBV6-3	TRBD1	TRBJ1-5	CASSFSQGGAGQPQHF	TGTGCCAGCAGTTTCTCACAGGGGGGCGCGGGACAGCCCCAGCATTTT
many	TRBV4-3	NA	TRBJ1-5	CASSQEATAYSNQPQHF	TGCGCCAGCAGCCAAGAAGCGACAGCTTATAGCAATCAGCCCCAGCATTTT
NA	TRBV6-5	TRBD2	TRBJ2-5	CASSPTSGAGWTQYF	TGTGCCAGCAGCCCAACTAGCGGGGCGGGGTGGACCCAGTACTTC
few	TRBV6-2/TRBV6-3	TRBD2	TRBJ2-2	CASSYSMGGSQGRELFF	TGTGCCAGCAGTTACTCGATGGGCGGGAGTCAAGGCCGGGAGCTGTTTTTT
NA	TRBV12-3/TRBV12-4	TRBD1	TRBJ1-2	CASGVGRGYGYTF	TGTGCCAGCGGGGTCGGCAGGGGGTACGGCTACACCTTC
NA	TRBV12-3/TRBV12-4	TRBD2	TRBJ2-1	CASTSLAGVSNEQFF	TGTGCCAGCACCTCCCTAGCGGGAGTATCAAATGAGCAGTTCTTC
NA	TRBV20-1	NA	TRBJ2-7	CSARGEGSSSYEQYF	TGCAGTGCTAGAGGAGAGGGGTCTAGCTCCTACGAGCAGTACTTC
NA	TRBV2	NA	TRBJ2-1	CASKTGASTNEQFF	TGTGCCAGCAAGACCGGGGCGTCCACCAATGAGCAGTTCTTC
few	TRBV28	NA	TRBJ2-7	CASSLGRGGAVF	TGTGCCAGCAGTTTAGGCAGGGGGGGAGCAGTCTTC